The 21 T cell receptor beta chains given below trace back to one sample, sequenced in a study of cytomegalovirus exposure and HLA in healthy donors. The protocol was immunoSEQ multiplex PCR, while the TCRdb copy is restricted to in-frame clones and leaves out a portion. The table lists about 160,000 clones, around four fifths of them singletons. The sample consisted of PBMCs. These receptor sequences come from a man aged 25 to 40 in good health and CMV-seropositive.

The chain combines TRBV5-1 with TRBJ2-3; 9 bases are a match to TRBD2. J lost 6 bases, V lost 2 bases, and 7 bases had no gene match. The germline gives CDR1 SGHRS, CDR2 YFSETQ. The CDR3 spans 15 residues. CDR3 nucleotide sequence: TGCGCCAGCAGCTTCCTTAGCGGGGGTTTGGATACGCAGTATTTT. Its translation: CASSFLSGGLDTQYF.

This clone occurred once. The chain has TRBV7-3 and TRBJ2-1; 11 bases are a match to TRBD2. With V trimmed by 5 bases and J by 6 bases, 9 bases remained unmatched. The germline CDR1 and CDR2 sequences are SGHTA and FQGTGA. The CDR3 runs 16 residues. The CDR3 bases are TGTGCCAGCAGCATCGGTATAGCGGGGGGGGTCAATGAGCAGTTCTTC. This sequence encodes CASSIGIAGGVNEQFF.

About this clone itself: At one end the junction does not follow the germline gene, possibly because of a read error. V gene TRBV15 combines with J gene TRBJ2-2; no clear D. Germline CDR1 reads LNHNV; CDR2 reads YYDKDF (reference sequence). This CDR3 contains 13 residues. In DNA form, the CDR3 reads TGTGCCACCAGCAGAGATAACATCGGGGAGCTGTTTTTT. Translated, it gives CATSRDNIGELFF.

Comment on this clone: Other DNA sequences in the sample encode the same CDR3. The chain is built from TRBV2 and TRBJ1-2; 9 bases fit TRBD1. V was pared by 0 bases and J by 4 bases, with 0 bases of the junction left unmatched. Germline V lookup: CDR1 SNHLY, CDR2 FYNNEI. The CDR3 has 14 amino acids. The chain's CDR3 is CASSEAGQGYGYTF. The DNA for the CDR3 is TGTGCCAGCAGTGAAGCGGGACAGGGCTATGGCTACACCTTC. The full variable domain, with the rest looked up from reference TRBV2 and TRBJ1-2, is EPEVTQTPSHQVTQMGQEVILRCVPISNHLYFYWYRQILGQKVEFLVSFYNNEISEKSEIFDDQFSVERPDGSNFTLKIRSTKLEDSAMYFCASSEAGQGYGYTFGSGTRLTVV.

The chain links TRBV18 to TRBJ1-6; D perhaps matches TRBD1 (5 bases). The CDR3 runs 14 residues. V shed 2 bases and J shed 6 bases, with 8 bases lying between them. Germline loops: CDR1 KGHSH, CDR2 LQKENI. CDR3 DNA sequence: TGTGCCAGCTCACCAGGGGCAGCTAATTCACCCCTCCACTTT. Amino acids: CASSPGAANSPLHF. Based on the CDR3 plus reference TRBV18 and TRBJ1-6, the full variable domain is NAGVMQNPRHLVRRRGQEARLRCSPMKGHSHVYWYRQLPEEGLKFMVYLQKENIIDESGMPKERFSAEFPKEGPSILRIQQVVRGDSAAYFCASSPGAANSPLHFGNGTRLTVT.

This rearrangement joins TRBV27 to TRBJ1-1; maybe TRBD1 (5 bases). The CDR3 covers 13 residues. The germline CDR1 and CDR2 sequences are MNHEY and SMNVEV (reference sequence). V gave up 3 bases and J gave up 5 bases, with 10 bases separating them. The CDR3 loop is CASSLGLVTEAFF. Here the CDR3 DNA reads TGTGCCAGCAGTTTGGGGCTTGTAACTGAAGCTTTCTTT.

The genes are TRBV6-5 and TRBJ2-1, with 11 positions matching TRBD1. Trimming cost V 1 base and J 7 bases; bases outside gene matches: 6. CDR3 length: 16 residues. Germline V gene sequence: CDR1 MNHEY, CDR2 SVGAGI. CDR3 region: CASSYYTGTGGNEQFF. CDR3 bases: TGTGCCAGCAGTTACTACACCGGGACAGGGGGGAATGAGCAGTTCTTC.

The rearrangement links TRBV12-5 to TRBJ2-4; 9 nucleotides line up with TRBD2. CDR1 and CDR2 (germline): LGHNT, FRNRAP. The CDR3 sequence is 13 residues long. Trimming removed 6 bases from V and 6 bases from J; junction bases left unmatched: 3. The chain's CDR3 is CASGYSGRNIQYF. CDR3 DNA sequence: TGTGCTAGTGGCTATAGCGGGAGAAACATTCAGTACTTC.

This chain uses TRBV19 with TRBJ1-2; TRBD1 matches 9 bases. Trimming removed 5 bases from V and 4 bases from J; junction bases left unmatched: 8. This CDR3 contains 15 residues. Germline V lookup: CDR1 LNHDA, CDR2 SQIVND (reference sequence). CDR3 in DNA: TGTGCCAGTAGTCCTCGGACAGGGGTGGGCTATGGCTACACCTTC. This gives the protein CASSPRTGVGYGYTF.

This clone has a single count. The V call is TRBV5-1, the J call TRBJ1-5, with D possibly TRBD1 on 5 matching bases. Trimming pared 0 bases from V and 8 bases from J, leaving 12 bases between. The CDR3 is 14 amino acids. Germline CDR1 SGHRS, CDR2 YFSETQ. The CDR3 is CASSLVGAGEPQHF. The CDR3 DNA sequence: TGCGCCAGCAGCTTGGTAGGGGCAGGCGAGCCCCAGCATTTT.

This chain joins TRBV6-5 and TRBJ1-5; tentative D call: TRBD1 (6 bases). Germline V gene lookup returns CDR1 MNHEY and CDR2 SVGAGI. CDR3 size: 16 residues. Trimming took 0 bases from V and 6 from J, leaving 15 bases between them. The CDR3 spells CASSYSKGGIGQPQHF. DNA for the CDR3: TGTGCCAGCAGTTACTCGAAGGGGGGGATAGGTCAGCCCCAGCATTTT.

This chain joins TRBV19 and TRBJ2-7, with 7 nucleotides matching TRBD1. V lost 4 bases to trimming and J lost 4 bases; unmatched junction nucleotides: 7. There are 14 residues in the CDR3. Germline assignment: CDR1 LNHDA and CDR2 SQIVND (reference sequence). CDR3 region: CASSTTGIPYEQYF. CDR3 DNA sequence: TGTGCCAGTAGTACGACAGGGATCCCTTACGAGCAGTACTTC.

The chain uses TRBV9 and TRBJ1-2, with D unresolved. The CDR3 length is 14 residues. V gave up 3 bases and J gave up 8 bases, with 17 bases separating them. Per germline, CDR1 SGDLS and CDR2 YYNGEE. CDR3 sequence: CASSADYQPGGYTF. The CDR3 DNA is TGTGCCAGCAGCGCTGATTACCAACCCGGGGGCTACACCTTC.

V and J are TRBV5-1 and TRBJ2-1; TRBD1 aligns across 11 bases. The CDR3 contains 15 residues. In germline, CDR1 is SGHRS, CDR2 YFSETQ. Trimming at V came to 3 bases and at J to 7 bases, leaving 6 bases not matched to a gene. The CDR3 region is CASSWGTGGGNEQFF. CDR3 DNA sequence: TGCGCCAGCAGCTGGGGGACAGGGGGTGGGAATGAGCAGTTCTTC.

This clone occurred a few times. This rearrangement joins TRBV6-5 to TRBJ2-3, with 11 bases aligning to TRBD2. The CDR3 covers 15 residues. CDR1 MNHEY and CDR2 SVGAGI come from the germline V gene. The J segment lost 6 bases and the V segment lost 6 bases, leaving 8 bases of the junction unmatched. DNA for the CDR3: TGTGCCAGCAGGGATAGCGGGGGGGCGTCTGATACGCAGTATTTT. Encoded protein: CASRDSGGASDTQYF.

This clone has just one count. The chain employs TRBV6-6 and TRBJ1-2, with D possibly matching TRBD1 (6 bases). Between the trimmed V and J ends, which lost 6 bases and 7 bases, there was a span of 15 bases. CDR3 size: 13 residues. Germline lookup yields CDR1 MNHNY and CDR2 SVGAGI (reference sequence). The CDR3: CASRTGLIGGYTF. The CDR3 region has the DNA TGTGCCAGCAGGACAGGTTTAATTGGTGGCTACACCTTC.

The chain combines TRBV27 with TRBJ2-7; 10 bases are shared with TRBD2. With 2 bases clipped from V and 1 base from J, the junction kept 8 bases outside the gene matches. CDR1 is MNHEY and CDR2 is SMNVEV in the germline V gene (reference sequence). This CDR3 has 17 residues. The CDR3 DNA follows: TGTGCCAGCAGTTTAATTTTAGCGGGGGGTATTTCCTACGAGCAGTACTTC. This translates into CASSLILAGGISYEQYF.

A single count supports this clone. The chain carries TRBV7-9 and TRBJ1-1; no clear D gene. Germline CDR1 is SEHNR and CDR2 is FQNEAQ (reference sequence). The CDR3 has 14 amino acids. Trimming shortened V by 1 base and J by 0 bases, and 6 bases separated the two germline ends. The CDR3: CASSLVEMNTEAFF. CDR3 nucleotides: TGTGCCAGCAGCTTAGTGGAGATGAACACTGAAGCTTTCTTT.

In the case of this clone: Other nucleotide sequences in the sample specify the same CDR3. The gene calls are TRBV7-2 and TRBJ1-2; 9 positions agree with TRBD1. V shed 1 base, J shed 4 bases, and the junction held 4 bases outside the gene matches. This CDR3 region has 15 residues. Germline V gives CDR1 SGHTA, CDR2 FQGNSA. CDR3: CASSLGDREGYGYTF. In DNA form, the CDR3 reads TGTGCCAGCAGCTTAGGGGACAGGGAGGGCTATGGCTACACCTTC.

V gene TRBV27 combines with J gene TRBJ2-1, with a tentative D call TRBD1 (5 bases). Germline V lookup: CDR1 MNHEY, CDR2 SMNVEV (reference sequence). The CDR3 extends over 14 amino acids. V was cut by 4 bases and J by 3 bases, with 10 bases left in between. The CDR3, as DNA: TGTGCCAGCAGTTCCAGGGCCTTCTACAATGAGCAGTTCTTC. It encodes CASSSRAFYNEQFF.

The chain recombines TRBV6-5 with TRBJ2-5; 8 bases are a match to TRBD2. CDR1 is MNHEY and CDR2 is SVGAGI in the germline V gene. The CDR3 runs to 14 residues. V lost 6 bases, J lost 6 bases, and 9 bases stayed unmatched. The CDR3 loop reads CASRTTGGPKTQYF. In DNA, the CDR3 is TGTGCCAGCAGGACCACGGGGGGGCCGAAGACCCAGTACTTC.